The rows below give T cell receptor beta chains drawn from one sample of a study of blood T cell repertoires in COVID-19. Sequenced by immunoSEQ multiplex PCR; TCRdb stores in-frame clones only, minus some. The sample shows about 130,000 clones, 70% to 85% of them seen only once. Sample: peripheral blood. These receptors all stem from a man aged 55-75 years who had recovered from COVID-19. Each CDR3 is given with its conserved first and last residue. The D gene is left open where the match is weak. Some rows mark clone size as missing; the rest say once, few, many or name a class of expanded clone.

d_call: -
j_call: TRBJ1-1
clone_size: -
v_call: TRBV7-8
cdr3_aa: CASSADRAWNTEAFF
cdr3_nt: TGTGCCAGCAGCGCCGACAGAGCTTGGAACACTGAAGCTTTCTTT

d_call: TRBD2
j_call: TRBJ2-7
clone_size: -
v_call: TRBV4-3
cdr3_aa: CASSRGLAAASSYEQYF
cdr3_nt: TGCGCCAGCAGCCGAGGACTAGCGGCGGCAAGCTCCTACGAGCAGTACTTC

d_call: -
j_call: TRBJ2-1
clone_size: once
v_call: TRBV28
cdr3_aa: CASSLGLALNNEQFF
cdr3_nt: TGTGCCAGCAGTTTAGGCCTAGCGCTTAACAATGAGCAGTTCTTC

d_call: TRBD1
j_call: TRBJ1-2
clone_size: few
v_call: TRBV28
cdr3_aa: CASSPPRTGWDYGYTF
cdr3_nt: TGTGCCAGCAGTCCGCCTAGGACAGGATGGGACTATGGCTACACCTTC

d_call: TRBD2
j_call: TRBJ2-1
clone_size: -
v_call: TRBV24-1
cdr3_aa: CATSDPGELAGVNEQFF
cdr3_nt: TGTGCCACCAGTGATCCCGGGGAGCTAGCGGGAGTCAATGAGCAGTTCTTC

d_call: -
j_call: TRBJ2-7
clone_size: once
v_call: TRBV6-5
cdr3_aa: CASSYGGGKGYEQYF
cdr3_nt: TGTGCCAGCAGTTACGGAGGAGGGAAGGGATACGAGCAGTACTTC

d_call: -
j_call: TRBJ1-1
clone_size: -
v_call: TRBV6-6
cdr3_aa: CASSAGTEAFF
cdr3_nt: TGTGCCAGCAGTGCGGGGACTGAAGCTTTCTTT

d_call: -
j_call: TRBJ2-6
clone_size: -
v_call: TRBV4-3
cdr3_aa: CASSQDPGATGAGANVLTF
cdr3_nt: TGCGCCAGCAGCCAAGATCCTGGAGCCACGGGAGCTGGGGCCAACGTCCTGACTTTC

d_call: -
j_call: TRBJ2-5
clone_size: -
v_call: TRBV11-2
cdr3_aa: CASSSPPGDAATQYF
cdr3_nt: TGTGCCAGCAGCTCCCCCCCGGGGGATGCGGCGACCCAGTACTTC

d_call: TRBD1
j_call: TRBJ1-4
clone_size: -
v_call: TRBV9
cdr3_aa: CASSPDRNNEKLFF
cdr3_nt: TGTGCCAGCAGCCCGGACAGGAACAATGAAAAACTGTTTTTT

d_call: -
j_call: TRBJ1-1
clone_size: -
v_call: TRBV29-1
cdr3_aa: CSVDRQDTEAFF
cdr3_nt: TGCAGCGTTGACAGGCAGGACACTGAAGCTTTCTTT

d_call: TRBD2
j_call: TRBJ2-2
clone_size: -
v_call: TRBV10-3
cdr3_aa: CAINAGGDTGELFF
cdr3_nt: TGTGCCATCAATGCGGGAGGAGACACCGGGGAGCTGTTTTTT

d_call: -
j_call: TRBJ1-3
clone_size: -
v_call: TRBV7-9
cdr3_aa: CASSPLESHSSGNTIYF
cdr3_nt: TGTGCCAGCAGCCCCTTGGAGAGCCACTCCTCTGGAAACACCATATATTTT

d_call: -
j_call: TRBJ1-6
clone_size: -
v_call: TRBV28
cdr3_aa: CASSWSSPLHF
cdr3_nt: TGTGCCAGCAGTTGGAGTTCACCCCTCCACTTT

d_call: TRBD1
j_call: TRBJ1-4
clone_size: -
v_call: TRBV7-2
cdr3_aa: CASSMRGTARREKLFF
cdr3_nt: TGTGCCAGCAGCATGCGAGGGACAGCAAGAAGGGAAAAACTGTTTTTT

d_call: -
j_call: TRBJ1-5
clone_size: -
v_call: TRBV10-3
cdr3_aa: CAITEDRYQPQHF
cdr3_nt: TGTGCCATCACCGAAGACAGATACCAGCCCCAGCATTTT

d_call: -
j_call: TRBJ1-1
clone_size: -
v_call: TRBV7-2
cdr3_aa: CASSQMTEMLEAFF
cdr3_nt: TGTGCCAGCAGCCAAATGACAGAGATGCTTGAAGCTTTCTTT

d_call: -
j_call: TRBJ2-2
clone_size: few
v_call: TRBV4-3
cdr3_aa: CASSPSQPARTGELFF
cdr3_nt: TGCGCCAGCAGCCCATCCCAGCCTGCGAGGACCGGGGAGCTGTTTTTT

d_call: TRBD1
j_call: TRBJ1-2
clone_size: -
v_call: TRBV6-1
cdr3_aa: CASSERAGGGYTF
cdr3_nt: TGTGCCAGCAGTGAACGGGCAGGGGGCGGCTACACCTTC

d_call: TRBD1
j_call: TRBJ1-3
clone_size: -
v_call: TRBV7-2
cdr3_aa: CASSLEQGFSGNTIYF
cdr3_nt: TGTGCCAGCAGCTTGGAACAGGGGTTCTCTGGAAACACCATATATTTT

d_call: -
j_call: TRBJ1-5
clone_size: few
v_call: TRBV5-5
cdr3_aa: CASSVFGDTNQPQHF
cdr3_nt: TGTGCCAGCAGCGTCTTCGGGGATACCAATCAGCCCCAGCATTTT

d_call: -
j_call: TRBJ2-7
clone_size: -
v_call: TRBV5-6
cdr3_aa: CASSLVLAYEQYF
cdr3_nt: TGTGCCAGCAGCTTGGTGCTAGCCTACGAGCAGTACTTC

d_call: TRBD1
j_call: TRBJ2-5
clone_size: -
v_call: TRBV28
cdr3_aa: CASSSGQGYLAETQYF
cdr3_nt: TGTGCCAGCAGTTCCGGACAGGGTTACCTAGCAGAGACCCAGTACTTC

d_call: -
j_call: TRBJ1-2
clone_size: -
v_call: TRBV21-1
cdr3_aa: CASSKAGPALYGYTF
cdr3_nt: TGTGCCAGCAGCAAAGCGGGCCCTGCGCTCTATGGCTACACCTTC

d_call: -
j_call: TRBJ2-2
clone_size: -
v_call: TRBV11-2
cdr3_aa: CASSLGGNPNTGELFF
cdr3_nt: TGTGCCAGCAGCTTAGGGGGCAATCCGAACACCGGGGAGCTGTTTTTT

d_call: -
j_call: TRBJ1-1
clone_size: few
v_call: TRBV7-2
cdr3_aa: CASSLVPTGNTEAFF
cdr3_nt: TGTGCCAGCAGCTTAGTCCCCACGGGGAACACTGAAGCTTTCTTT

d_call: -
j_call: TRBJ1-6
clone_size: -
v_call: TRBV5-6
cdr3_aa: CASSLEGLKRNSPLHF
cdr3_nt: TGTGCCAGCAGCTTGGAGGGCCTAAAGCGGAATTCACCCCTCCACTTT

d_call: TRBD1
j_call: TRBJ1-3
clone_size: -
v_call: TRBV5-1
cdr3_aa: CASSPGRGTASGNTIYF
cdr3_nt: TGCGCCAGCAGCCCGGGGAGAGGGACAGCCTCTGGAAACACCATATATTTT

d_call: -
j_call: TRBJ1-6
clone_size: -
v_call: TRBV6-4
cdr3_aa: CASSAEGAPSSYNSPLHF
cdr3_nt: TGTGCCAGCAGTGCCGAAGGGGCCCCGAGCTCCTATAATTCACCCCTCCACTTT

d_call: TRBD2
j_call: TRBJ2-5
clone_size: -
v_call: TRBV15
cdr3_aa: CATSRERGGEETQYF
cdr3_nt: TGTGCCACCAGCCGCGAGCGGGGGGGGGAAGAGACCCAGTACTTC

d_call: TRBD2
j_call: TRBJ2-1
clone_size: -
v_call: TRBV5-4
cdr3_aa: CASSLLSGSSYNEQFF
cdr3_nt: TGTGCCAGCAGCTTATTGAGCGGGAGCTCCTACAATGAGCAGTTCTTC

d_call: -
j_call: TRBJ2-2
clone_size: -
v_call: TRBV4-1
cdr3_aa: CASSQAPGEINTGELFF
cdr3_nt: TGCGCCAGCAGCCAGGCCCCCGGGGAGATAAACACCGGGGAGCTGTTTTTT

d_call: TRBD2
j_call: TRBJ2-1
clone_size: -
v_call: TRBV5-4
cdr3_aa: CASSGASGSQYNEQFF
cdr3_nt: TGTGCCAGCAGCGGGGCTAGCGGGAGTCAATACAATGAGCAGTTCTTC

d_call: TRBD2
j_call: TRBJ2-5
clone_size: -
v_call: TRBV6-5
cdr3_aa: CASSSPGGGETQYF
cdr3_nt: TGTGCCAGCAGCTCTCCGGGGGGAGGAGAGACCCAGTACTTC

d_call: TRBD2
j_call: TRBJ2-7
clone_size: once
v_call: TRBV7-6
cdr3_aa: CASSLGGGQFSYEQYF
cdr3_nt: TGTGCCAGCAGCTTAGGCGGGGGGCAGTTCTCCTACGAGCAGTACTTC

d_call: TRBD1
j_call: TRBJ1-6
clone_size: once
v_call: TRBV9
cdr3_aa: CARGGDRVHMDSPLHF
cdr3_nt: TGTGCCCGGGGGGGGGACAGGGTTCACATGGATTCACCCCTCCACTTT

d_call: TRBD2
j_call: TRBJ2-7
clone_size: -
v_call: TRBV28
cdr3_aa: CASSLRGAGEGSYEQYF
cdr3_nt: TGTGCCAGCAGTTTAAGGGGTGCGGGGGAGGGCTCCTACGAGCAGTACTTC

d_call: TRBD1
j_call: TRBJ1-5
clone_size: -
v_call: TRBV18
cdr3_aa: CASSRTDTGGQAQHF
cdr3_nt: TGTGCCAGCTCACGAACCGACACAGGGGGCCAGGCCCAGCATTTT

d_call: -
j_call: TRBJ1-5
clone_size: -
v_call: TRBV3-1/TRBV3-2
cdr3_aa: CASSHSGGNQPQHF
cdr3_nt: TGTGCCAGCAGCCATTCCGGAGGCAATCAGCCCCAGCATTTT

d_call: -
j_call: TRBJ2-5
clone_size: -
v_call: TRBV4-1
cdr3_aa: CASSHINAGSETQYF
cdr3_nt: TGCGCCAGCAGCCACATCAACGCAGGGTCAGAGACCCAGTACTTC

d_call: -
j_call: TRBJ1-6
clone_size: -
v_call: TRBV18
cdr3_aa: CASSPEGYNSPLHF
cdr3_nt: TGTGCCAGCTCACCAGAGGGATATAATTCACCCCTCCACTTT

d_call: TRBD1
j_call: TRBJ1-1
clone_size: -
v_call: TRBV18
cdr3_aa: CASSPPLTSDRDEGAFF
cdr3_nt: TGTGCCAGCTCACCACCTCTAACCTCGGACAGGGACGAAGGAGCTTTCTTT

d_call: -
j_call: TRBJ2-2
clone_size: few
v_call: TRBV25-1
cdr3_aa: CASSEGGYTGELFF
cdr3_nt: TGTGCCAGCAGTGAAGGAGGCTACACCGGGGAGCTGTTTTTT

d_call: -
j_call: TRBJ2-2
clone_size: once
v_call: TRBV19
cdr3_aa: CASSHNGADTGELFF
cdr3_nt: TGTGCCAGTAGTCACAATGGGGCGGACACCGGGGAGCTGTTTTTT

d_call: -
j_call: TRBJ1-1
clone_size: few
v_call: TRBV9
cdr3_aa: CASSVGGGRTEAFF
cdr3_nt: TGTGCCAGCAGCGTGGGCGGGGGAAGGACTGAAGCTTTCTTT

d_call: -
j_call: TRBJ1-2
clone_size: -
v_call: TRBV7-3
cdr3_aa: CASSPELYRRPYGYTF
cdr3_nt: TGTGCCAGCAGCCCTGAGCTGTACCGCCGTCCTTATGGCTACACCTTC

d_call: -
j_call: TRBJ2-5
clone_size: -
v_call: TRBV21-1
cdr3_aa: CASSTYTGPGLETQYF
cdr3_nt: TGTGCCAGCAGCACCTACACCGGGCCAGGGTTGGAGACCCAGTACTTC

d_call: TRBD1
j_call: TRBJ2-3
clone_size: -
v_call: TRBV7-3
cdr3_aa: CASSSTGGNLDTQYF
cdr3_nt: TGTGCCAGCAGCTCGACAGGGGGCAATCTAGATACGCAGTATTTT

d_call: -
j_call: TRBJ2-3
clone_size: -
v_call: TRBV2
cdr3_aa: CASRDGLASTDTQYF
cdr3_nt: TGTGCCAGCAGAGACGGACTTGCTAGCACAGATACGCAGTATTTT

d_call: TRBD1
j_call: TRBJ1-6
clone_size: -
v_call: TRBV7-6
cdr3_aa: CASSLGTGASSPLHF
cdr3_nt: TGTGCCAGCAGCTTAGGGACAGGGGCTAGTTCACCCCTCCACTTT

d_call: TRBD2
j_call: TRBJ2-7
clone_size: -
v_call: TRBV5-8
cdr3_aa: CASSFSGRYEQYF
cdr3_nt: TGTGCCAGCAGCTTTAGCGGGCGCTACGAGCAGTACTTC

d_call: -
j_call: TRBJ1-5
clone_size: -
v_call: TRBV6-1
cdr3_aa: CASSDAGADQPQHF
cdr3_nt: TGTGCCAGCAGTGACGCGGGGGCGGATCAGCCCCAGCATTTT

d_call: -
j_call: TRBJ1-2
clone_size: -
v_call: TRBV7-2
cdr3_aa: CASSLVRTNYGYTF
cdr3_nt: TGTGCCAGCAGCTTAGTCAGGACTAACTATGGCTACACCTTC